Below are 13 T cell receptor beta chains sequenced from a single sample in a study of beta chain features in type 1 diabetes. Sequenced material consisted of expressed TCRB transcripts (all of the isolated RNA was reverse transcribed). Only in-frame clones appear in the TCRdb table, and some are missing; sequencing was by immunoSEQ multiplex PCR. The sample records roughly 250,000 clones, around 21% being singletons. Their antigens are not known. Study-level results: A moderate, significant TCRB CDR3 shortening appeared in type 1 diabetes across four CD4+ subsets.

Sequenced material: naive CD4+ T cells from blood. All receptors derive from a woman in her thirties or forties with type 1 diabetes.

This clone was detected a few times. J is TRBJ1-2 and V is TRBV2; D is possibly TRBD1 (5 bases). Germline V gene sequence: CDR1 SNHLY, CDR2 FYNNEI. This CDR3 has 12 residues. V lost 4 bases to trimming and J lost 5 bases, with 8 bases between them. In DNA form, the CDR3 reads TGTGCCAGCAGTGTCGACAGTTATGGCTACACCTTC. As protein: CASSVDSYGYTF.

The V call is TRBV9, the J call TRBJ1-2; TRBD1 agrees at 7 bases. V lost 2 bases to trimming and J lost 3 bases; unmatched junction nucleotides: 7. Germline V lookup: CDR1 SGDLS, CDR2 YYNGEE. The CDR3 is 15 residues long. The CDR3 DNA sequence: TGTGCCAGCAGCGTCACCGGGACAGATCACTATGGCTACACCTTC. It yields the protein CASSVTGTDHYGYTF.

This clone turned up a few times. The chain couples TRBV2 to TRBJ2-2, with TRBD2 identical over 7 bases. CDR1 and CDR2 (germline): SNHLY, FYNNEI. This CDR3 comprises 15 residues. Trimming at V came to 4 bases and at J to 2 bases, leaving 4 bases not matched to a gene. CDR3 in DNA: TGTGCCAGCAGTGTCACAGCGGGAAACACCGGGGAGCTGTTTTTT. This encodes CASSVTAGNTGELFF.

This clone was seen only a few times. This chain connects TRBV28 to TRBJ2-5, with D hard to call. Germline loops: CDR1 MDHEN, CDR2 SYDVKM. The length of the CDR3 is 14 residues. The V and J ends lost 5 bases and 6 bases respectively, with 16 bases between them. The CDR3 sequence is CASSPSSVAKTQYF. The CDR3 DNA reads TGTGCCAGCAGTCCCTCTAGTGTGGCTAAGACCCAGTACTTC.

This clone turned up a few times. This chain uses TRBV6-5 with TRBJ2-1, with unresolved D. Germline V CDR1 and CDR2: MNHEY, SVGAGI. V was trimmed by 6 bases and J by 6 bases, leaving 9 bases between them. The CDR3 is 12 amino acids. CDR3 sequence reads: CASSSPSNEQFF. The DNA for the CDR3 is TGTGCCAGCAGCTCTCCTTCCAATGAGCAGTTCTTC.

This chain links TRBV2 with TRBJ2-2; weak D call: TRBD2 (5 bases). V was trimmed by 0 bases and J by 8 bases, leaving 10 bases between them. Germline V gives CDR1 SNHLY, CDR2 FYNNEI. The CDR3 totals 14 residues. The CDR3 DNA reads TGTGCCAGCAGTGAAGCGGGAGTGCGGGGGGAGCTGTTTTTT. Translated: CASSEAGVRGELFF.

This clone has only one observation. The chain carries TRBV2 and TRBJ2-1; TRBD1 matches at 8 bases. The length of the CDR3 is 15 residues. Germline lookup yields CDR1 SNHLY and CDR2 FYNNEI. After removal of 3 bases from V and 3 bases from J, the junction contained 4 bases not matched to a gene. DNA for the CDR3: TGTGCCAGCAGTGAGGGACAGGCCAACTACAATGAGCAGTTCTTC. Translated, it gives CASSEGQANYNEQFF. Full variable domain (remainder filled in from reference TRBV2 and TRBJ2-1): EPEVTQTPSHQVTQMGQEVILRCVPISNHLYFYWYRQILGQKVEFLVSFYNNEISEKSEIFDDQFSVERPDGSNFTLKIRSTKLEDSAMYFCASSEGQANYNEQFFGPGTRLTVL.

There are a few counts of this clone. The CDR3 is CASSPLAGANTGELFF. As DNA, the CDR3 is TGTGCCAGCAGCCCGTTAGCGGGAGCAAACACCGGGGAGCTGTTTTTT. V usage is TRBV4-2 and J usage is TRBJ2-2, with 9 bases that match TRBD2. The CDR3 is 16 residues long. CDR1 and CDR2 (germline): LGHNA, YNFKEQ. With 4 bases clipped from V and 2 bases from J, the junction kept 5 bases outside the gene matches.

The chain is built from TRBV5-8 and TRBJ1-1; maybe TRBD1 (5 bases). This CDR3 comprises 12 residues. With 4 bases removed from V and 7 bases from J, the gap between germline ends came to 11 bases. CDR1 is SGHTS, CDR2 YDEGEE, per germline. In nucleotides, the CDR3 is TGTGCCAGCAGCCAATCAAGGGGTGAAGCTTTCTTT. It is translated as CASSQSRGEAFF.

This clone was seen more than once but under ten times. The chain recombines TRBV19 with TRBJ1-1; maybe TRBD1 (6 bases). The germline V and J ends were trimmed by 10 bases and 7 bases, with 13 bases remaining between them. The CDR3 length is 11 residues. CDR1 and CDR2 (germline): LNHDA, SQIVND (reference sequence). The CDR3 region is CATQGPYEAFF. In DNA form, the CDR3 reads TGTGCCACCCAGGGGCCGTATGAAGCTTTCTTT.

The chain joins TRBV30 to TRBJ2-5; a possible D gene is TRBD1 (5 bases). The V gene's germline CDR1 is GTSNPN and CDR2 SVGIG (reference sequence). The CDR3 is made up of 14 amino acids. V lost 1 base and J 2 bases, leaving 11 bases between the germline ends. CDR3 protein: CAWSARQTQETQYF. CDR3 bases: TGTGCCTGGAGTGCGAGACAGACACAAGAGACCCAGTACTTC.

V usage is TRBV7-9 and J usage is TRBJ2-1, with 8 bases fitting TRBD2. V shed 5 bases and J 6 bases; nucleotides not matched to a gene: 12. Germline V gene lookup returns CDR1 SEHNR and CDR2 FQNEAQ (reference sequence). CDR3 size: 16 residues. The CDR3 reads CASSPPYREGLNEQFF. CDR3 nucleotides: TGTGCCAGCAGCCCCCCTTACCGGGAGGGCCTCAATGAGCAGTTCTTC.

The chain recombines TRBV20-1 with TRBJ2-5, with D uncertain. The CDR3 totals 10 residues. Germline V gene data show CDR1 as DFQATT and CDR2 as SNEGSKA (reference sequence). V shed 3 bases and J shed 5 bases, with 4 bases lying between them. Here the CDR3 reads CSASVETQYF. In DNA form, the CDR3 reads TGCAGTGCTAGCGTGGAGACCCAGTACTTC.